This TCR beta chain is from a study of T cell changes during pregnancy in multiple sclerosis. J was trimmed by 7 bases and V by 0 bases; bases with no gene match: 4. From germline, CDR1 is LNHNV and CDR2 YYDKDF (reference sequence). The CDR3 loop spans 15 amino acids. Using immunoSEQ multiplex PCR, the repertoire was profiled, and TCRdb retains in-frame clones only, with some absent. The sample shows 30,000 or so clones, over 80% of them seen only once. The TCR originated in a female donor with multiple sclerosis, enrolled in a pregnancy study. The V call is TRBV15, the J call TRBJ2-1, with 9 bases aligning to TRBD2. The sequences come from CD8+ T cells from peripheral blood mononuclear cells, collected before pregnancy. The CDR3 loop reads CATSRESTSGNEQFF. DNA for the CDR3: TGTGCCACCAGCAGAGAAAGTACTAGCGGGAATGAGCAGTTCTTC.